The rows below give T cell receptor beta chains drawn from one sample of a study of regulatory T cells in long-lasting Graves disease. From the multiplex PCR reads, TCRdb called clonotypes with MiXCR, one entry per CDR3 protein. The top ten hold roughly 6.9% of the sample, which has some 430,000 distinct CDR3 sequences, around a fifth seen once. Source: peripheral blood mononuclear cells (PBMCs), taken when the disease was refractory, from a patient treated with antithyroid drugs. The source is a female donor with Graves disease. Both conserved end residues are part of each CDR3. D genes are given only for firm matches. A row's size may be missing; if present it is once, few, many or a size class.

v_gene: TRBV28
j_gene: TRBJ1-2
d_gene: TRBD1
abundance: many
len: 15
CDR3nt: TGTGCCAGCAGTTCTATCGGACAGGGGAACTATGGCTACACCTTC
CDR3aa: CASSSIGQGNYGYTF

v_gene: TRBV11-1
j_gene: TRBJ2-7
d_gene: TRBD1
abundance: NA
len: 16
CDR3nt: TGTGCCAGCAGCTTAGCGCCGGGACAGGGGGTTTACGAGCAGTACTTC
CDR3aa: CASSLAPGQGVYEQYF

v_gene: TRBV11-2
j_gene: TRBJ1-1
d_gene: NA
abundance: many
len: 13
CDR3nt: TGTGCCAGCAGCGCCGTCAAGAACACTGAAGCTTTCTTT
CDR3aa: CASSAVKNTEAFF

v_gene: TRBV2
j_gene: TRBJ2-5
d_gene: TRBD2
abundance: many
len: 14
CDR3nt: TGTGCCAGCAGCGGGACTAGTAACCAAGAGACCCAGTACTTC
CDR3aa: CASSGTSNQETQYF

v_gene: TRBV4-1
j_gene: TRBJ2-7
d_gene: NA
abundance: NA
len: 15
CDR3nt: TGCGCCAGCAGCCAAGGGGTACTTGGAACCTACGAGCAGTACTTC
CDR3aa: CASSQGVLGTYEQYF

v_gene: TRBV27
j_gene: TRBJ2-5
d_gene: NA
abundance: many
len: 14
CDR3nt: TGTGCCAGCAGTGCCCCAGGGCTCCAAGAGACCCAGTACTTC
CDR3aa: CASSAPGLQETQYF

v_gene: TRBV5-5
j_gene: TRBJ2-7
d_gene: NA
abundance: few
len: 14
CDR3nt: TGTGCCAGCAGCTACGGTAATGGGGGCTACGAGCAGTACTTC
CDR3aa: CASSYGNGGYEQYF

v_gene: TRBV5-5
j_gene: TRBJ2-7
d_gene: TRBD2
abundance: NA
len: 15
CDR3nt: TGTGCCAGCAGCCCCGGGACTAGTGATGCCTACGAGCAGTACTTC
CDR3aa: CASSPGTSDAYEQYF

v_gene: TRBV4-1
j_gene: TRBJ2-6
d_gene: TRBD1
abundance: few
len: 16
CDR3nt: TGCGCCAGCAGCCATGGCAGGGGGCTGTTGGTCAACGTCCTGACTTTC
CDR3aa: CASSHGRGLLVNVLTF

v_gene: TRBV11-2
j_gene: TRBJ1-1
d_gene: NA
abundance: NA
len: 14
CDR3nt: TGTGCCAGCAGCAAGATAAGGGGGAACACTGAAGCTTTCTTT
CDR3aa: CASSKIRGNTEAFF

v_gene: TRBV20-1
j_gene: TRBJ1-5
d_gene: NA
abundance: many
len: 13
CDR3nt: TGCAGTGCCTCCAACAGCTACAATCAGCCCCAGCATTTT
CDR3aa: CSASNSYNQPQHF

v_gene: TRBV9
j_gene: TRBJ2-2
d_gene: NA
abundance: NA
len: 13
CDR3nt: TGTGCCAGCAGCTTGCCTAACAGCGGGGAGCTGTTTTTT
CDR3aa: CASSLPNSGELFF

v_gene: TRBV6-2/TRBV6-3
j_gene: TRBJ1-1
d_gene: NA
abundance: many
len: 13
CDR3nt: TGTGCCAGCAAACACCGGGCAAGCGATGAAGCTTTCTTT
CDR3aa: CASKHRASDEAFF

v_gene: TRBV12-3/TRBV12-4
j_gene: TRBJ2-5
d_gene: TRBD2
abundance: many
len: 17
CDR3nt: TGTGCCAGCAGCCGGGAGGCTAGCGGGGTGATGATAGAGACCCAGTACTTC
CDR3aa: CASSREASGVMIETQYF

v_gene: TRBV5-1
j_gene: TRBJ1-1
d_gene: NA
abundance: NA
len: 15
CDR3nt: TGCGCCAGCAGCTTGCAGCACAGTTGGAACACTGAAGCTTTCTTT
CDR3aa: CASSLQHSWNTEAFF

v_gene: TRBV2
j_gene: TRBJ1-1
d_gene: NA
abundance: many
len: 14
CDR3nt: TGTGCCAGCAGTGAGGAGACAGGAGGCACTGAAGCTTTCTTT
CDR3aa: CASSEETGGTEAFF

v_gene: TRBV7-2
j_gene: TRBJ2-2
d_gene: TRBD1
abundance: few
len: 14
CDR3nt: TGTGCCAGCAGCTTCGACAGGGACACCGGGGAGCTGTTTTTT
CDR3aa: CASSFDRDTGELFF

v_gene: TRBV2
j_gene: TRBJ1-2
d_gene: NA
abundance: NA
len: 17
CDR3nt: TGTGCCAGCAGTGAAGAGGGGGGAACACAGATACCTAATGGCTACACCTTC
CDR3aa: CASSEEGGTQIPNGYTF

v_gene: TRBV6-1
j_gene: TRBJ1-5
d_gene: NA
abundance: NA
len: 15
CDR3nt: TGTGCCAGCAGTCCAAAGGCGACAGGTGCGGCTCCCCAGCATTTT
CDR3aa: CASSPKATGAAPQHF

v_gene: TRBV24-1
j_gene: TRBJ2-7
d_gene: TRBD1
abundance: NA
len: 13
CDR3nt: TGTGCCACCAGTGGGGGGACAGGGGACGAGCAGTACTTC
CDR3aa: CATSGGTGDEQYF

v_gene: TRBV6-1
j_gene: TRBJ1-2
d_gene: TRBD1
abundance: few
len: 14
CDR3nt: TGTGCCAGCAGCAATAGGGGACAGAGCTATGGCTACACCTTC
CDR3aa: CASSNRGQSYGYTF

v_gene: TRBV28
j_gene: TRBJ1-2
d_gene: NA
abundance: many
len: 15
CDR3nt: TGTGCCAGCAGTCTATACAGCACAGCTAACTATGGCTACACCTTC
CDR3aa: CASSLYSTANYGYTF

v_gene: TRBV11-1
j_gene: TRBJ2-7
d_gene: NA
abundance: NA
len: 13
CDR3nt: TGTGCCAGCAGTCCAAAATCCTCCTACGAGCAGTACTTC
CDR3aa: CASSPKSSYEQYF

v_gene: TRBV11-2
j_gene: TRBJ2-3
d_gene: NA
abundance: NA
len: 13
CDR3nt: TGTGCCAGCAGCTACCGGACCCTAGATACGCAGTATTTT
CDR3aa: CASSYRTLDTQYF

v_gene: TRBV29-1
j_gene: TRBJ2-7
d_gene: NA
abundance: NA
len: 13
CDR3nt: TGCAGCGTTCGCGCAGCACCGGCTTACGAGCAGTACTTC
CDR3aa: CSVRAAPAYEQYF

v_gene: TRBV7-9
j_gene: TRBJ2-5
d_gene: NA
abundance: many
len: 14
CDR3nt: TGTGCCAGCAGCCTCGGTGGAACCCAAGAGACCCAGTACTTC
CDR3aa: CASSLGGTQETQYF

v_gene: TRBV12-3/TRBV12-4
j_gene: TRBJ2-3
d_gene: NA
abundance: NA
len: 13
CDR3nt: TGTGCCAGCAGTTTACCTAGTTGGGTCCCGCAGTATTTT
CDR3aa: CASSLPSWVPQYF

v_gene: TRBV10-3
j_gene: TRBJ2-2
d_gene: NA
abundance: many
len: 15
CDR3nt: TGTGCCATCAGTGAGCAGCGGACAGCTACCGGGGAGCTGTTTTTT
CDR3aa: CAISEQRTATGELFF

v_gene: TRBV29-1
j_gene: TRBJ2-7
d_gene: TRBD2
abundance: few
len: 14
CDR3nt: TGCAGCGTTGCGGGGACTAGCCCCTCCTACGAGCAGTACTTC
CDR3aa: CSVAGTSPSYEQYF

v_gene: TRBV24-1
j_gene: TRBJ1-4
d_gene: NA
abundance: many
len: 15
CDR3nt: TGTGCCACCAGTGATGGGACATCGGACGGGGAAAAACTGTTTTTT
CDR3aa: CATSDGTSDGEKLFF